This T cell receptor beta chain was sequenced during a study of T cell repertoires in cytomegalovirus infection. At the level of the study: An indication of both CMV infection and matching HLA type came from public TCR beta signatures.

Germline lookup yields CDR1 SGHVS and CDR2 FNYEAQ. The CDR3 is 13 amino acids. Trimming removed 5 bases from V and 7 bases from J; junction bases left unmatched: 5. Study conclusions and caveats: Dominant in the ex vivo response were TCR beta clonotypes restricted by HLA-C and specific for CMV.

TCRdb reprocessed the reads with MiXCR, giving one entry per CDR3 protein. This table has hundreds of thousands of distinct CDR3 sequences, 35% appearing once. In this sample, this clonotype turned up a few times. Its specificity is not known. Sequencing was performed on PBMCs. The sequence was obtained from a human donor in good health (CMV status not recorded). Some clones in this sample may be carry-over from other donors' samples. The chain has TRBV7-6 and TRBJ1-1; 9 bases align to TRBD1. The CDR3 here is CASSVTGGSEAFF. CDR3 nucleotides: TGTGCCAGCAGCGTGACAGGGGGGAGTGAAGCTTTCTTT.